This is a list of T cell receptor beta chains from one sample in a study of Ad26.COV2.S vaccination and SARS-CoV-2 variants. Produced via immunoSEQ multiplex PCR; TCRdb's table is partial and in-frame only. Here the sample spans hundreds of thousands of clones, roughly nine tenths being singletons. The material was peripheral blood, obtained in a trial of Ad26.COV2.S vaccine versus placebo. These receptors were taken from a person between 18 and 59 years old who received the Ad26.COV2.S COVID-19 vaccine or a placebo. Each CDR3 is given with its conserved first and last residue. The order of the fields is clone size, J gene, CDR3 length, V gene, D gene, CDR3 protein, CDR3 DNA. The D gene is left open where the match is weak. Expanded clones get a size class; other rows say once, few or many, or leave the size out.

>NA|TRBJ1-2|15|TRBV11-1|NA
CASSSPVQGVYGYTF
TGTGCCAGCAGCTCACCGGTGCAGGGCGTCTATGGCTACACCTTC
>NA|TRBJ1-1|15|TRBV30|NA
CAWSGLGGPETEAFF
TGTGCCTGGAGTGGTTTGGGGGGCCCCGAGACTGAAGCTTTCTTT
>NA|TRBJ1-4|13|TRBV5-4|NA
CASSLEREEKLFF
TGTGCCAGCAGCTTGGAGCGGGAGGAAAAACTGTTTTTT
>NA|TRBJ2-5|14|TRBV5-1|TRBD2
CASSWTSGGRTQYF
TGCGCCAGCAGCTGGACTAGCGGGGGGCGGACCCAGTACTTC
>NA|TRBJ2-1|16|TRBV3-1/TRBV3-2|TRBD2
CASSQDLGTAGVEQFF
TGTGCCAGCAGCCAAGATTTAGGGACTGCGGGGGTTGAGCAGTTCTTC
>NA|TRBJ1-2|16|TRBV7-2|TRBD1
CATARRPGQGRIGYTF
TGTGCCACTGCTCGGAGGCCGGGACAGGGCCGAATTGGCTACACCTTC
>NA|TRBJ2-1|12|TRBV7-2|NA
CASSMRAHEQFF
TGTGCCAGCAGCATGAGGGCCCATGAGCAGTTCTTC
>NA|TRBJ1-4|13|TRBV5-1|NA
CASSSAFGGKLFF
TGCGCCAGCAGTTCAGCCTTTGGCGGAAAACTGTTTTTT
>NA|TRBJ2-5|13|TRBV5-1|NA
CASSWIGAETQYF
TGCGCCAGCAGCTGGATAGGCGCTGAGACCCAGTACTTC
>once|TRBJ2-2|14|TRBV7-2|TRBD2
CASSRGGGTGELFF
TGTGCCAGCAGCCGGGGGGGCGGTACCGGGGAGCTGTTTTTT
>NA|TRBJ2-4|14|TRBV6-5|NA
CASATTGSKNIQYF
TGTGCCAGCGCAACCACAGGGTCCAAAAACATTCAGTACTTC
>NA|TRBJ2-1|14|TRBV4-3|NA
CASSQDSGLNEQFF
TGCGCCAGCAGCCAAGACTCCGGACTGAATGAGCAGTTCTTC
>NA|TRBJ2-1|13|TRBV7-3|TRBD1
CASSRQTGVEQFF
TGTGCCAGCAGCCGCCAGACAGGGGTTGAGCAGTTCTTC
>NA|TRBJ1-4|19|TRBV4-2|TRBD1
CASSQDRAGGGRYNEKLFF
TGTGCCAGCAGCCAAGATAGGGCAGGGGGCGGTCGTTATAATGAAAAACTGTTTTTT
>once|TRBJ2-2|15|TRBV11-2|NA
CASSLWRDPTGELFF
TGTGCCAGCAGCTTATGGAGAGATCCCACCGGGGAGCTGTTTTTT
>NA|TRBJ2-3|15|TRBV13|TRBD2
CASSLDAGGTDTQYF
TGTGCCAGCAGCTTAGACGCGGGGGGAACAGATACGCAGTATTTT
>NA|TRBJ1-2|15|TRBV5-5|NA
CASSLVLRVSYGYTF
TGTGCCAGCAGCTTGGTTCTCAGGGTGTCCTATGGCTACACCTTC
>NA|TRBJ1-5|16|TRBV19|TRBD1
CASSIYPGGSNQPQHF
TGTGCCAGTAGTATATACCCAGGGGGTAGCAATCAGCCCCAGCATTTT
>NA|TRBJ2-2|12|TRBV6-5|NA
CASSTGLGELFF
TGTGCCAGCAGTACGGGACTCGGGGAGCTGTTTTTT
>NA|TRBJ1-2|14|TRBV6-5|TRBD1
CASRVQGARGGYTF
TGTGCCAGCAGGGTACAGGGGGCGCGCGGTGGCTACACCTTC
>NA|TRBJ2-7|11|TRBV7-2|NA
CASSPLYEQYF
TGTGCCAGCAGCCCCCTCTACGAGCAGTACTTC
>NA|TRBJ1-2|13|TRBV12-3/TRBV12-4|TRBD1
CASSHGTGATYTF
TGTGCCAGCAGCCACGGGACAGGGGCAACCTACACCTTC
>NA|TRBJ1-3|18|TRBV28|NA
CASSLRPVKQETGNTIYF
TGTGCCAGCAGTTTAAGGCCAGTCAAGCAGGAGACTGGAAACACCATATATTTT
>NA|TRBJ2-5|17|TRBV7-2|TRBD2
CASSLRRGLAGVETQYF
TGTGCCAGCAGCTTACGGAGGGGACTAGCGGGGGTAGAGACCCAGTACTTC
>NA|TRBJ2-1|16|TRBV7-2|NA
CASSPQARLVLNEQFF
TGTGCCAGCAGCCCTCAGGCGCGACTAGTTCTCAATGAGCAGTTCTTC
>NA|TRBJ2-3|13|TRBV18|NA
CASSPPSFDTQYF
TGTGCCAGCTCACCACCATCCTTCGATACGCAGTATTTT
>NA|TRBJ1-1|18|TRBV7-2|NA
CASSPVPRRQPLYTEAFF
TGTGCCAGCAGCCCCGTCCCCCGCCGACAGCCCTTATACACTGAAGCTTTCTTT
>NA|TRBJ1-4|13|TRBV12-3/TRBV12-4|NA
CASSLHRAGKLFF
TGTGCCAGCAGTTTGCATCGGGCGGGAAAACTGTTTTTT
>few|TRBJ1-3|13|TRBV6-5|NA
CASSYDARNTIYF
TGTGCCAGCAGTTACGACGCGAGAAACACCATATATTTT
>few|TRBJ1-1|14|TRBV18|NA
CASSPESVRDEAFF
TGTGCCAGCTCGCCCGAGAGCGTGCGGGATGAAGCTTTCTTT
>NA|TRBJ1-1|15|TRBV19|NA
CASSIFGRPNTEAFF
TGTGCCAGTAGTATCTTCGGGAGGCCCAACACTGAAGCTTTCTTT
>NA|TRBJ2-5|16|TRBV7-3|TRBD2
CASSPRGAGEGETQYF
TGTGCCAGCAGCCCCAGGGGAGCGGGGGAGGGAGAGACCCAGTACTTC
>NA|TRBJ2-7|14|TRBV15|NA
CATSTGGGGYEQYF
TGTGCCACCAGCACGGGCGGAGGTGGCTACGAGCAGTACTTC
>NA|TRBJ2-3|12|TRBV5-1|NA
CASSFDTDTQYF
TGCGCCAGCAGTTTCGACACAGATACGCAGTATTTT
>NA|TRBJ2-7|14|TRBV5-5|TRBD2
CASRFGGGPYEQYF
TGTGCCAGCCGGTTCGGGGGAGGGCCCTACGAGCAGTACTTC
>NA|TRBJ2-5|13|TRBV6-5|NA
CASSYGQEGTQYF
TGTGCCAGCAGTTACGGACAGGAGGGGACCCAGTACTTC
>NA|TRBJ1-1|15|TRBV6-5|NA
CASNGHTSVNTEAFF
TGTGCCAGCAACGGACATACCTCAGTGAACACTGAAGCTTTCTTT
>NA|TRBJ2-2|15|TRBV5-1|NA
CASSLVGFGTGELFF
TGCGCCAGCAGCTTGGTAGGGTTCGGCACCGGGGAGCTGTTTTTT
>NA|TRBJ1-1|17|TRBV10-3|TRBD1
CAIRPGQGVIEDTEAFF
TGTGCCATCAGACCGGGACAGGGGGTAATTGAGGACACTGAAGCTTTCTTT
>NA|TRBJ2-3|14|TRBV11-3|NA
CASSLGGSTDTQYF
TGTGCCAGCAGCTTAGGTGGGTCCACAGATACGCAGTATTTT
>NA|TRBJ1-1|15|TRBV6-1|NA
CASSEAQYLNTEAFF
TGTGCCAGCAGTGAAGCCCAGTACTTGAACACTGAAGCTTTCTTT
>NA|TRBJ1-1|14|TRBV10-3|NA
CASQRGAQGTEAFF
TGTGCCTCCCAAAGGGGGGCGCAGGGCACTGAAGCTTTCTTT
>once|TRBJ2-1|14|TRBV4-1|TRBD1
CATPGQGAKNEQFF
TGCGCCACCCCGGGACAGGGGGCGAAGAATGAGCAGTTCTTC
>NA|TRBJ2-2|17|TRBV7-8|NA
CASSLVYGAGSTGELFF
TGTGCCAGCAGCTTAGTGTACGGGGCAGGGTCAACCGGGGAGCTGTTTTTT
>NA|TRBJ2-1|15|TRBV6-6|NA
CASSRGAAAYNEQFF
TGTGCCAGCAGTCGGGGGGCAGCCGCCTACAATGAGCAGTTCTTC
>NA|TRBJ1-4|17|TRBV4-1|TRBD1
CASSPLTGEVANEKLFF
TGCGCCAGCAGCCCTCTTACAGGGGAAGTGGCTAATGAAAAACTGTTTTTT
>NA|TRBJ1-4|16|TRBV5-4|TRBD1
CASSLGRGLGNEKLFF
TGTGCCAGCAGCTTGGGGAGGGGGCTAGGAAATGAAAAACTGTTTTTT
>NA|TRBJ2-5|13|TRBV5-1|NA
CASSPDSLETQYF
TGCGCCAGCAGCCCCGACTCCCTTGAGACCCAGTACTTC
>NA|TRBJ1-6|18|TRBV11-3|NA
CASSSGLTGSSYNSPLHF
TGTGCCAGCAGCTCGGGACTAACAGGGAGCTCCTATAATTCACCCCTCCACTTT
>NA|TRBJ2-1|15|TRBV11-3|TRBD2
CASSLSRGGYNEQFF
TGTGCCAGCAGCTTATCCCGGGGAGGGTACAATGAGCAGTTCTTC
>NA|TRBJ2-3|17|TRBV4-1|NA
CASSKSLPIPSTDTQYF
TGCGCCAGCAGCAAAAGCCTTCCTATTCCTAGCACAGATACGCAGTATTTT
>NA|TRBJ2-3|13|TRBV28|TRBD1
CASSFIGTGGLYF
TGTGCCAGCAGTTTTATTGGGACAGGGGGTTTGTATTTT
>NA|TRBJ1-5|13|TRBV13|NA
CASSLSPTQPQHF
TGTGCCAGCAGCTTATCCCCGACCCAGCCCCAGCATTTT